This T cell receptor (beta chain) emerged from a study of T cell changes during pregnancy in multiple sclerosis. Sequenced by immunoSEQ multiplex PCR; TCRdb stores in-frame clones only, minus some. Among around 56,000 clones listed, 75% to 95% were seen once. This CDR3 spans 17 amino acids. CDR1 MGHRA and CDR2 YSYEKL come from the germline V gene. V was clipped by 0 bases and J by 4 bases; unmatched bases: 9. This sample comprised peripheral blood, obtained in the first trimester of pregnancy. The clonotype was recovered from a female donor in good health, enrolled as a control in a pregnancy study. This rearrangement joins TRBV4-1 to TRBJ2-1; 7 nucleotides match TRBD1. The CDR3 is CASSQDPPGTEYNEQFF. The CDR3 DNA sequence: TGCGCCAGCAGCCAAGATCCCCCCGGGACAGAGTACAATGAGCAGTTCTTC.